This TCR beta chain is drawn from a study of blood T cell repertoires in COVID-19. Study-level information: Italy, Spain and the United States were the sources of the convalescent and acute COVID-19 samples. T cells, B-cell-depleted T cells, or PBMCs provided the cDNA or gDNA that served as material.

Source study methods: Nucleated cell number was recorded as an estimate derived from reference gene primer amplification. Profiled with immunoSEQ multiplex PCR; TCRdb holds only in-frame clones, not every one. V and J calls and clone size are given by that table; D and trimming were obtained from the DNA. The table shows about 260,000 clones, with 65% to 90% occurring only once. The CDR3 extends over 14 amino acids. V dropped 6 bases and J dropped 8 bases, with 16 bases sitting between them. Germline V gives CDR1 PRHDT, CDR2 FYEKMQ (reference sequence). The specimen sequenced was peripheral blood. This clonotype was sampled from a human donor in a cohort sampled during active COVID-19. V gene TRBV13 combines with J gene TRBJ2-2; possible D gene TRBD1, 6 bases. CDR3 sequence: CASSVGQLAGELFF. As DNA, the CDR3 is TGTGCCAGCAGTGTCGGACAGTTGGCAGGGGAGCTGTTTTTT.